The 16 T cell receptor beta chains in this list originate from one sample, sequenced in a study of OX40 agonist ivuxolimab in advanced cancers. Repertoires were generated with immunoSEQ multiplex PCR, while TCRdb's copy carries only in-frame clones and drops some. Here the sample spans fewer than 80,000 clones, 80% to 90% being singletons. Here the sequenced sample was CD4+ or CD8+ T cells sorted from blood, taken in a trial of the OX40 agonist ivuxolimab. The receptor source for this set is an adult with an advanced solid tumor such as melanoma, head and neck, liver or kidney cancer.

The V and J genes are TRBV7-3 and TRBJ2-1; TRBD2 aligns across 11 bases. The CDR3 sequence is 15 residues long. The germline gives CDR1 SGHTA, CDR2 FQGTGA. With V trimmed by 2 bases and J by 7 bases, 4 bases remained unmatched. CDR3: CASSLSSGRKNEQFF. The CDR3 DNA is TGTGCCAGCAGCTTATCTAGCGGGAGGAAGAATGAGCAGTTCTTC.

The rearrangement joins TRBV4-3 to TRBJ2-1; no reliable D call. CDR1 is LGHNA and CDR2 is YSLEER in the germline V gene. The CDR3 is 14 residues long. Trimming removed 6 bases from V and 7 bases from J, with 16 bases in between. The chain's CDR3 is CASSLLNVRNEQFF. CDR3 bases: TGCGCCAGCAGTCTACTGAACGTCCGGAATGAGCAGTTCTTC.

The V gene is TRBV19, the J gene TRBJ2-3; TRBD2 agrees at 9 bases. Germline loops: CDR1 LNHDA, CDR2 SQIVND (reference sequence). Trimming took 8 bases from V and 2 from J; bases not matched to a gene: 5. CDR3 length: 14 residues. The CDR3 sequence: CASGSGRATDTQYF. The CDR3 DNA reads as TGTGCCAGTGGTAGCGGGAGAGCCACAGATACGCAGTATTTT. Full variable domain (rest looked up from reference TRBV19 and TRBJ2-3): DGGITQSPKYLFRKEGQNVTLSCEQNLNHDAMYWYRQDPGQGLRLIYYSQIVNDFQKGDIAEGYSVSREKKESFPLTVTSAQKNPTAFYLCASGSGRATDTQYFGPGTRLTVL.

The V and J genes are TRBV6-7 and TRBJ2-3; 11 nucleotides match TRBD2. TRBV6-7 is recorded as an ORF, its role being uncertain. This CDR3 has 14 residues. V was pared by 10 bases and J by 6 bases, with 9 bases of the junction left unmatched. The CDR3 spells CATLLAGVRDTQYF. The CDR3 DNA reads TGTGCCACCTTACTAGCGGGAGTTCGTGATACGCAGTATTTT.

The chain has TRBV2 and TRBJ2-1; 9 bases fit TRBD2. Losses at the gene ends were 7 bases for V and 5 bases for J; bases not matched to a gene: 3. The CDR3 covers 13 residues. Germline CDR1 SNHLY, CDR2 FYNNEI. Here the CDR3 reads CASTERGDNEQFF. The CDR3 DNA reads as TGTGCCAGCACTGAGCGGGGGGACAATGAGCAGTTCTTC.

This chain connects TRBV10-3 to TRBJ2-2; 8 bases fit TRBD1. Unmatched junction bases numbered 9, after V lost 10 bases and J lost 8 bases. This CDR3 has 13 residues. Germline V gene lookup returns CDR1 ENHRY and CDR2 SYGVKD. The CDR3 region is CATQTGEVGELFF. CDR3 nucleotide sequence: TGTGCCACCCAGACAGGGGAGGTGGGGGAGCTGTTTTTT.

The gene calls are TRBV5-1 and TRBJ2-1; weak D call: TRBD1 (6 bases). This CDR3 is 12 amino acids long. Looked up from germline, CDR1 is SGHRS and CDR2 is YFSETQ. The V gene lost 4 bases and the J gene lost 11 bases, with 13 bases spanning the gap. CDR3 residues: CASSDLQGQQFF. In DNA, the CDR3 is TGCGCCAGCAGCGACCTACAGGGACAGCAGTTCTTC.

The CDR3 nucleotides are TGTGCCAGCAGTTCTGTGCGCCCCGGAGAGACCCAGTACTTC. This gives the protein CASSSVRPGETQYF. The gene calls are TRBV2 and TRBJ2-5; D is undetermined. The CDR3 has 14 residues. The V gene's germline CDR1 is SNHLY and CDR2 FYNNEI. Trimming cost V 5 bases and J 4 bases, with 14 bases left between them.

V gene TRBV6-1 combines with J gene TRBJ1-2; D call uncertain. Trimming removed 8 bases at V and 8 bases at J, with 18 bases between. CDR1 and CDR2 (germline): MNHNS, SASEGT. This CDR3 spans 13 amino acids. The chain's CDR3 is CASRVSGLLGYTF. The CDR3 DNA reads TGTGCCAGCCGCGTCTCGGGGTTACTCGGCTACACCTTC.

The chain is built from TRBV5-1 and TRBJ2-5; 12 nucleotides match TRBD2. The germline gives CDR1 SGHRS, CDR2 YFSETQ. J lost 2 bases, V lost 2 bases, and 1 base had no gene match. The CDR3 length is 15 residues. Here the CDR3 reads CASSFGLAGQETQYF. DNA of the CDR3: TGCGCCAGCAGCTTTGGACTAGCGGGACAAGAGACCCAGTACTTC.

The CDR3 region is CASSPGPMTSGRARETQYF. The DNA for the CDR3 is TGTGCCAGCAGCCCAGGTCCCATGACTAGCGGGAGGGCCAGAGAGACCCAGTACTTC. V is TRBV5-4 and J is TRBJ2-5, with 14 bases lining up with TRBD2. CDR3 length: 19 residues. The V gene end was trimmed by 4 bases and the J gene end by 4 bases; junction bases not matched to a gene: 15. Germline values: CDR1 SGHNT, CDR2 YYREEE (reference sequence).

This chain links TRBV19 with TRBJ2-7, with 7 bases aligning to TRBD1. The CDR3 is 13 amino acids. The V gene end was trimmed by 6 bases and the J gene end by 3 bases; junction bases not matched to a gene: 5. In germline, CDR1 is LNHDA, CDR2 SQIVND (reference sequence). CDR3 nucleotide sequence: TGTGCCAGTAGCCGGGACAGAAACTACGAGCAGTACTTC. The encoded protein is CASSRDRNYEQYF.

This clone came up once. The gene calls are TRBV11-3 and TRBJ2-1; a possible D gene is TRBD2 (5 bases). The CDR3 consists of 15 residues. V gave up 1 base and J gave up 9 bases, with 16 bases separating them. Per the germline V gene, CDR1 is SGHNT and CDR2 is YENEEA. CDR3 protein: CASSLAGLRETEQFF. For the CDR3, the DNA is TGTGCCAGCAGCTTAGCGGGGTTAAGGGAGACTGAGCAGTTCTTC.

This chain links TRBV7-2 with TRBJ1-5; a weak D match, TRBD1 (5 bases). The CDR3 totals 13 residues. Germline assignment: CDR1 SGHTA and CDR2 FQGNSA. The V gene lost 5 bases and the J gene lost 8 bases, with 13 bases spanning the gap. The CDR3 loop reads CASSPSGGEPQHF. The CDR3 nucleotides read TGTGCCAGCAGCCCAAGCGGGGGGGAGCCCCAGCATTTT.

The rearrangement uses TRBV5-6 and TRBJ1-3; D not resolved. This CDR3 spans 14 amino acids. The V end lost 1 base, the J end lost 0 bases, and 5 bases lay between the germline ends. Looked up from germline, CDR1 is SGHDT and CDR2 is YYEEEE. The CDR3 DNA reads TGTGCCAGCAGCTTGACAGCCTCTGGAAACACCATATATTTT. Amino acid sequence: CASSLTASGNTIYF.

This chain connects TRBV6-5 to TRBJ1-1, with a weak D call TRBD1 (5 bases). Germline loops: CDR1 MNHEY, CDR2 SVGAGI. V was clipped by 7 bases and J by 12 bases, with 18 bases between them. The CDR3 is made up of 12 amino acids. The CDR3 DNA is TGTGCCAGCACCCTGTGGGGAGGGGAAACTTTCTTT. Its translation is CASTLWGGETFF.